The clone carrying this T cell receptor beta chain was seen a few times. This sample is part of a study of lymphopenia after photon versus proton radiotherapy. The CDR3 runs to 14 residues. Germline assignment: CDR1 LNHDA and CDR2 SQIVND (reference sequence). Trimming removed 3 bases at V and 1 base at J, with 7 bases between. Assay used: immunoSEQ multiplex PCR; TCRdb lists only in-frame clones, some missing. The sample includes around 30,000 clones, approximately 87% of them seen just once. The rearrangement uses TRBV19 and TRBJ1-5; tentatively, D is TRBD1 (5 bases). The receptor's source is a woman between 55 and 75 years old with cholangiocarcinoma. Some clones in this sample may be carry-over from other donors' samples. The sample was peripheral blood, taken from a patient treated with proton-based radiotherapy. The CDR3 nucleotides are TGTGCCAGTAGTATTCAGGGAAGCAATCAGCCCCAGCATTTT. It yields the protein CASSIQGSNQPQHF.